The clone carrying this T cell receptor (beta chain) was recorded many times. Its cognate antigen is unknown. Unique molecular identifiers were built into the TCRbeta library. TCRdb ran MiXCR on the PCR reads and lists one entry per CDR3 protein. The sample includes approximately 97,000 distinct CDR3 sequences, about 6.8% of them seen just once. The CDR3 length is 17 residues. Trimming took off 4 bases at V and 0 bases at J, with 16 bases between the two ends. Germline CDR1 and CDR2: SGHNT and YENEEA. The sample belongs to a study of T-cell reconstitution after alpha-beta-depleted transplantation in children. Broader study findings: Several hundred rapidly expanded clones from non-depleted graft cells reportedly supplied alpha-beta T cells about two months post-transplant. Fresh T-cell production supplied most of the T-cell counts and diversity seen one year after transplant.

Sequences were derived from PBMCs, sampled before TCRalphabeta/CD19-depleted stem cell transplant. The TCR sequence derives from a boy younger than 10 with acute lymphoblastic leukemia, due to receive a stem cell transplant. The genes are TRBV11-3 and TRBJ2-4, with D perhaps matching TRBD2 (6 bases). CDR3 loop: CASSSNGGRGAKNIQYF. CDR3 DNA sequence: TGTGCCAGCAGCTCCAACGGCGGGCGGGGAGCCAAAAACATTCAGTACTTC.